Listed here are 16 T cell receptor beta chains from one sample, sequenced in a study of blood T cells in healthy people across ages. Primers used in a second PCR of about 7 to 12 cycles were a sample-barcoded 5' primer and a J-beta primer mix. MiXCR, applied by TCRdb to the 5' RACE reads, yields one record per CDR3 protein. The sample yields about 1,600,000 distinct CDR3 sequences, around 39% seen once. The sample consisted of blood. These TCRs come from a young woman in good health.

This chain uses TRBV29-1 with TRBJ2-7; 8 bases match TRBD2. CDR3 length: 14 amino acids. With 3 bases clipped from V and 1 base from J, the junction kept 5 bases outside the gene matches. Germline CDR1 and CDR2: SQVTM and ANQGSEA. CDR3 nucleotide sequence: TGCAGCGTTGATTCCGGGGGGGATTCCTACGAGCAGTACTTC. Translated: CSVDSGGDSYEQYF.

The V call is TRBV3-1, the J call TRBJ2-4, with TRBD2 matching over 8 bases. The J call is doubtful: the DNA matches TRBJ2-7 better. Germline-derived CDR1 and CDR2 are LGHDT and YNNKEL (reference sequence). The CDR3 covers 14 residues. CDR3 loop: CASSQGGLVHEQYF. The CDR3 nucleotides read TGTGCCAGCAGCCAAGGGGGACTAGTCCACGAGCAGTACTTC.

V is TRBV27 and J is TRBJ2-7; possible D gene TRBD2, 6 bases. V lost 0 bases and J lost 6, with 12 bases in between. The CDR3 is made up of 14 amino acids. Germline CDR1 reads MNHEY; CDR2 reads SMNVEV (reference sequence). This chain's CDR3 is CASSLSRDGGEQYF. In DNA form, the CDR3 reads TGTGCCAGCAGTTTATCCCGTGACGGGGGCGAGCAGTACTTC.

The chain links TRBV24-1 to TRBJ2-2; 8 bases line up with TRBD1. With V trimmed by 0 bases and J by 2 bases, 10 bases remained unmatched. Per germline, CDR1 KGHDR and CDR2 SFDVKD. The CDR3 sequence is 19 residues long. Written as DNA, the CDR3 is TGTGCCACCAGTGATTTGCACCCCGGGACAGGTCCTAACACCGGGGAGCTGTTTTTT. As protein: CATSDLHPGTGPNTGELFF.

The genes are TRBV5-1 and TRBJ2-1; 7 nucleotides agree with TRBD1. Germline V CDR1 and CDR2: SGHRS, YFSETQ. The trim removed 2 bases at V and 10 bases at J, leaving 12 bases unmatched. The length of the CDR3 is 15 residues. CDR3 sequence: CASSLSSTGATEQFF. The CDR3 region has the DNA TGCGCCAGCAGCTTATCCTCAACAGGGGCAACCGAGCAGTTCTTC.

This clonotype was seen many times. CDR3 bases: TGTGCCATCAGAGCCAGGGAGAACACCGGGGAGCTGTTTTTT. Its translation is CAIRARENTGELFF. The rearrangement links TRBV10-3 to TRBJ2-2; D possibly corresponds to TRBD1 (5 bases). Deletions cut 6 bases from V and 1 base from J, with 9 bases between. In germline, CDR1 is ENHRY, CDR2 SYGVKD. The CDR3 runs to 14 residues.

The chain combines TRBV7-9 with TRBJ2-5; D gene ambiguous. CDR1 is SEHNR, CDR2 FQNEAQ, per germline (reference sequence). This CDR3 comprises 15 residues. Trimming shortened V by 5 bases and J by 4 bases, and 17 bases separated the two germline ends. The CDR3 coding sequence is TGTGCCAGCAGCCCCTGGGCGTTGAGGTCAGAGACCCAGTACTTC. Translated, it gives CASSPWALRSETQYF.

This rearrangement joins TRBV6-5 to TRBJ2-3, with D perhaps TRBD2 (6 bases). CDR3 length: 15 residues. CDR1 and CDR2 from the germline V gene are MNHEY and SVGAGI. Trimming removed 5 bases at V and 1 base at J, with 13 bases between. The CDR3 DNA sequence: TGTGCCAGCAGTACCCGGAGGGGCGGCACAGATACGCAGTATTTT. This gives the protein CASSTRRGGTDTQYF.

V gene TRBV25-1 combines with J gene TRBJ2-5; unclear D gene. The J call is doubtful: the DNA matches TRBJ2-7 better. The CDR3 runs 14 residues. Germline loops: CDR1 MGHDK, CDR2 SYGVNS. CDR3 sequence reads: CASSEDGVYDEQYF. CDR3 coding DNA: TGTGCCAGCAGTGAAGATGGGGTTTACGACGAGCAGTACTTC.

The sample holds one count of this clonotype. Possible read error: a much larger clone is one base away. The V call is TRBV2, the J call TRBJ1-1; D ambiguous. Per germline, CDR1 SNHLY and CDR2 FYNNEI. This CDR3 spans 13 amino acids. DNA of the CDR3: TGTGTCAGCAGCGAAGATAGAGGGTATGAAGCTTTCTTT. It translates to CVSSEDRGYEAFF.

The J gene is TRBJ1-1, the V gene TRBV20-1; possible D gene TRBD1, 5 bases. The length of the CDR3 is 11 residues. Trimming shortened V by 6 bases and J by 11 bases, and 16 bases separated the two germline ends. Per germline, CDR1 DFQATT and CDR2 SNEGSKA (reference sequence). The CDR3 loop reads CSAPSRELAFF. CDR3 in DNA: TGCAGTGCCCCCAGCAGGGAGCTGGCTTTCTTT.

This clonotype has at least ten counts. The chain couples TRBV24-1 to TRBJ2-3; possibly TRBD1 for D (5 bases). Trimming took off 4 bases at V and 7 bases at J, with 17 bases between the two ends. Germline V gives CDR1 KGHDR, CDR2 SFDVKD. CDR3 length: 15 residues. The CDR3 sequence is CATSESDGKGYTQYF. In DNA form, the CDR3 reads TGTGCCACCAGTGAATCGGACGGCAAGGGGTATACGCAGTATTTT.

Regarding this clonotype: Germline and junction disagree at one end, which may indicate a read error. The chain couples TRBV7-7 to TRBJ2-7; D might be TRBD2 (5 bases). CDR3 length: 14 amino acids. Germline V gives CDR1 SSHAT, CDR2 FNYEAQ (reference sequence). The CDR3 is CASTRTVLDNEQYF. DNA for the CDR3: TGTGCTAGCACCCGGACTGTCCTCGACAATGAGCAGTACTTC.

This chain connects TRBV14 to TRBJ2-5; D uncertain. Trimming removed 1 base from V and 13 bases from J, with 16 bases in between. The CDR3 covers 13 residues. The germline CDR1 and CDR2 sequences are SGHDN and FVKESK. CDR3 bases: TGTGCCAGCAGCCAAGGACTCTCCTACGAGCGGTACTTC. Translating gives CASSQGLSYERYF.

The chain recombines TRBV24-1 with TRBJ1-2; no clear D. From germline, CDR1 is KGHDR and CDR2 SFDVKD. Trimming removed 4 bases from V and 9 bases from J, with 11 bases in between. The CDR3 is made up of 12 amino acids. CDR3 loop: CATSDTLARYTF. The CDR3 DNA is TGTGCCACCAGTGACACCCTTGCCCGCTACACCTTC.

There are many counts of this clonotype. The chain recombines TRBV4-1 with TRBJ2-1; no clear D. The germline CDR1 and CDR2 sequences are MGHRA and YSYEKL. CDR3 length: 12 amino acids. Trimming took off 4 bases at V and 8 bases at J, with 9 bases between the two ends. CDR3: CASSPSGDEQFF. The DNA of the CDR3 is TGCGCCAGCAGCCCCTCTGGGGATGAGCAGTTCTTC.